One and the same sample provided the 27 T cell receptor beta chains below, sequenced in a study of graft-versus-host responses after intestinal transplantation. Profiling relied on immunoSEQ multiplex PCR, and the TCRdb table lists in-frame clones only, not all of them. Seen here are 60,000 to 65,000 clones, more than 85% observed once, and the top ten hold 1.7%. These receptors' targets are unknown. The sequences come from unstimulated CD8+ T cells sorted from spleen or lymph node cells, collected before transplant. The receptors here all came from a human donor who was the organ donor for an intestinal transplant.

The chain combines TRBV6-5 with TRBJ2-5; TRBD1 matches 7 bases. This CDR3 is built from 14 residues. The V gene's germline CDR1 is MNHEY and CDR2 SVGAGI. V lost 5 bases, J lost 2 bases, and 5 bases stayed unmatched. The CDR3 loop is CASSPPGQQETQYF. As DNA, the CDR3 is TGTGCCAGCAGTCCACCGGGACAGCAAGAGACCCAGTACTTC.

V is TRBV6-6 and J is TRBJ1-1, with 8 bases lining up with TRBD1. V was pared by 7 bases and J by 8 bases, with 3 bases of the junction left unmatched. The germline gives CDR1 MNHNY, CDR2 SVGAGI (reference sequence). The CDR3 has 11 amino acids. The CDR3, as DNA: TGTGCCAGCACCAGGGACAGGGAAGCTTTCTTT. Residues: CASTRDREAFF.

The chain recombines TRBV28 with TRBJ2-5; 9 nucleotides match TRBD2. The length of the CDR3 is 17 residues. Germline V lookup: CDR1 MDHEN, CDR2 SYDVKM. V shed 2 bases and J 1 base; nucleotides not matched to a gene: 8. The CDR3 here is CASSLGSRLAVQETQYF. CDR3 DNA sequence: TGTGCCAGCAGTTTAGGTTCCAGACTAGCGGTCCAAGAGACCCAGTACTTC.

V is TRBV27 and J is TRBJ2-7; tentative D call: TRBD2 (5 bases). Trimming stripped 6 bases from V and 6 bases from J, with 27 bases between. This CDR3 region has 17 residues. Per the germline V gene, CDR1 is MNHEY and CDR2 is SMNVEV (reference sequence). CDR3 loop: CASSLRGPGSTASEQYF. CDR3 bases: TGTGCCAGCAGCCTCAGAGGACCGGGATCCACAGCATCCGAGCAGTACTTC.

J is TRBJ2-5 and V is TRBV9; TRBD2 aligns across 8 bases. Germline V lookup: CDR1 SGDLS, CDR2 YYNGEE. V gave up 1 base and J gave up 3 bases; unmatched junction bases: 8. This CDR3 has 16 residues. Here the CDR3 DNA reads TGTGCCAGCAGCGTATTCTCAGGACTAGCCGAAGAGACCCAGTACTTC. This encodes CASSVFSGLAEETQYF.

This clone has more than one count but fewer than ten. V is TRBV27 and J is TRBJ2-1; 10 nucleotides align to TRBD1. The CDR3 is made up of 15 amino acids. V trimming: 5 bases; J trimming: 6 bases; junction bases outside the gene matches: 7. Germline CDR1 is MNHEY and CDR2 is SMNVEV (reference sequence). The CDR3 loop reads CASSPGTGDSNEQFF. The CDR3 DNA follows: TGTGCCAGCAGTCCCGGGACAGGGGATTCCAATGAGCAGTTCTTC.

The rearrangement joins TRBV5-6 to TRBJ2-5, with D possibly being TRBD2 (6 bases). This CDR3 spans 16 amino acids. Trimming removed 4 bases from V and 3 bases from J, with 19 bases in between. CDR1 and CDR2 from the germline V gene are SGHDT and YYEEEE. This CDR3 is CASSGIGPAGKETQYF. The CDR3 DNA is TGTGCCAGCAGCGGGATTGGACCCGCGGGAAAAGAGACCCAGTACTTC.

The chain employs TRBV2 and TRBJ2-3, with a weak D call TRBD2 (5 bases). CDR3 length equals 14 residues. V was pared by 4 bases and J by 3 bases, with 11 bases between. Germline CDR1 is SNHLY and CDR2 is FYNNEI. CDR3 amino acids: CASSGGMVTDTQYF. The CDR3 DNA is TGTGCCAGCAGTGGAGGGATGGTAACAGATACGCAGTATTTT.

CDR3 bases: TGTGCCAGCAGCTTAGGAGTCATTCCCTACGAGCAGTACTTC. This encodes CASSLGVIPYEQYF. The gene calls are TRBV7-9 and TRBJ2-7; no reliable D call. Germline CDR1 reads SEHNR; CDR2 reads FQNEAQ (reference sequence). Trimming cost V 1 base and J 2 bases, with 9 bases left between them. CDR3 length: 14 residues.

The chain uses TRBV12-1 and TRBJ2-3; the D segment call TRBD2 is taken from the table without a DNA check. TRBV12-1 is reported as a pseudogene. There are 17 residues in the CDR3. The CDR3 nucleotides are TGTGCCAGCAGCTTTGCGCAGGGGCTAGCGGGCACAGATACGCAGTATTTT. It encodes CASSFAQGLAGTDTQYF.

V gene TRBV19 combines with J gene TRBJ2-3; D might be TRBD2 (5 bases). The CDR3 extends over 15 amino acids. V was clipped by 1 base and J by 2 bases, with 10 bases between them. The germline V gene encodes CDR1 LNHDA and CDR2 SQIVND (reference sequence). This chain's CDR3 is CASSIVSGYTDTQYF. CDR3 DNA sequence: TGTGCCAGTAGTATAGTTTCGGGGTACACAGATACGCAGTATTTT.

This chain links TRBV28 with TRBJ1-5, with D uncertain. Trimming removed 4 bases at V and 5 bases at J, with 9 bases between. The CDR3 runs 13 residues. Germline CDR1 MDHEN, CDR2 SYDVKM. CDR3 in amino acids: CASSSGFDQPQHF. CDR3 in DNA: TGTGCCAGCAGTTCAGGATTCGATCAGCCCCAGCATTTT.

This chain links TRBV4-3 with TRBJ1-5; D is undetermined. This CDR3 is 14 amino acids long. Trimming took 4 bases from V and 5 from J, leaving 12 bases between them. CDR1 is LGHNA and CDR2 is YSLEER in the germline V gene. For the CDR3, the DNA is TGCGCCAGCAGCCCAGGTTCAAACGATCAGCCCCAGCATTTT. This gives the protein CASSPGSNDQPQHF.

CDR3 protein: CASSQPGTSGVEQFF. The CDR3 DNA sequence: TGTGCCAGCAGCCAGCCCGGGACTAGCGGGGTCGAGCAGTTCTTC. The chain carries TRBV11-2 and TRBJ2-1; 13 positions agree with TRBD2. In germline, CDR1 is SGHAT, CDR2 FQNNGV. The CDR3 loop spans 15 amino acids. The junction had 8 bases not matched to a gene; V was cut back by 5 bases and J by 10 bases.

CDR3 amino acids: CASSYSPRETGELFF. Here the CDR3 DNA reads TGTGCCAGCAGTTACTCCCCCCGGGAGACCGGGGAGCTGTTTTTT. This chain uses TRBV6-5 with TRBJ2-2, with D possibly being TRBD2 (6 bases). This CDR3 spans 15 amino acids. CDR1 is MNHEY and CDR2 is SVGAGI in the germline V gene. V was pared by 0 bases and J by 5 bases, with 10 bases between.

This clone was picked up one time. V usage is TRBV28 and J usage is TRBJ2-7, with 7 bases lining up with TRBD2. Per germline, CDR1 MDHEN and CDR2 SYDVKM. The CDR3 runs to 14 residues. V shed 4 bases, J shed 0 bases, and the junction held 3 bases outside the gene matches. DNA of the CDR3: TGTGCCAGCAGTTGGCGGGAGAGCTCCTACGAGCAGTACTTC. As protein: CASSWRESSYEQYF.

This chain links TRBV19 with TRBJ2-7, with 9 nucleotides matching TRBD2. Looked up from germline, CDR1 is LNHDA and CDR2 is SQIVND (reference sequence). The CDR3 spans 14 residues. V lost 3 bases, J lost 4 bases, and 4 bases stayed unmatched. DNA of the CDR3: TGTGCCAGTAGTATGACTAGCGGAGATTACGAGCAGTACTTC. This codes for CASSMTSGDYEQYF.

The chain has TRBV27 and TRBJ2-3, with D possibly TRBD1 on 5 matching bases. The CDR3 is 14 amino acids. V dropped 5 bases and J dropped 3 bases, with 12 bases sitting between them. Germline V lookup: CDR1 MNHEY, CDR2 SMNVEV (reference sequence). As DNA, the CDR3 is TGTGCCAGCAGTCTCTACCCAGGGACAGATACGCAGTATTTT. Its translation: CASSLYPGTDTQYF.

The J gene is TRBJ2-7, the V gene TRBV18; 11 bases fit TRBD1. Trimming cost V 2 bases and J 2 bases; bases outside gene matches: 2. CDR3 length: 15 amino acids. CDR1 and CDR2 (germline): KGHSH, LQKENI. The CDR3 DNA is TGTGCCAGCTCACCAAGGGGACAGGGGGCCTACGAGCAGTACTTC. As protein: CASSPRGQGAYEQYF.

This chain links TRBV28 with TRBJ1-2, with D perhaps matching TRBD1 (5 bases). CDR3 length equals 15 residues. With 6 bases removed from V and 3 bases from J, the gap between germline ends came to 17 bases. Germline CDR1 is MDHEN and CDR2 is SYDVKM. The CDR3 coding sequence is TGTGCCAGCAGCTTCCAGGGCCTGGTGGACTATGGCTACACCTTC. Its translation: CASSFQGLVDYGYTF.

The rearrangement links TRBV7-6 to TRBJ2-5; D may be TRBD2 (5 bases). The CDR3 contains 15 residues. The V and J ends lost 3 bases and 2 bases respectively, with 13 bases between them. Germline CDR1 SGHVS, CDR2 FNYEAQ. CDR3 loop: CASSLSGFLQETQYF. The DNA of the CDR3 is TGTGCCAGCAGCTTGAGCGGCTTTCTTCAAGAGACCCAGTACTTC.

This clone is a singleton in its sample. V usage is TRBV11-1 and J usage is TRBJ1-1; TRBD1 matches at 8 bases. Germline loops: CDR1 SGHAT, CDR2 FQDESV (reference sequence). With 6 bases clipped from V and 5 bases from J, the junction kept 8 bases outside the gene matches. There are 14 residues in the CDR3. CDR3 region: CASREDRGWTEAFF. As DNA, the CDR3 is TGTGCCAGCAGAGAAGACAGGGGTTGGACTGAAGCTTTCTTT.

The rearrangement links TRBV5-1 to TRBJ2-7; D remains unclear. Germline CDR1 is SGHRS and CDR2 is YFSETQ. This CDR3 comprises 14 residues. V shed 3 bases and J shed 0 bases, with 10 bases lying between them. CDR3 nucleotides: TGCGCCAGCAGCTGGGCAGTGAACTCCTACGAGCAGTACTTC. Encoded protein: CASSWAVNSYEQYF.

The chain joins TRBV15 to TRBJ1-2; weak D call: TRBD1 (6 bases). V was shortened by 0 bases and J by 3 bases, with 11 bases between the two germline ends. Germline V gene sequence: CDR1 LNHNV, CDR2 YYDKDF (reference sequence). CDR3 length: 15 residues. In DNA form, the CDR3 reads TGTGCCACCAGCAGAGATCTAACAGGGCACTATGGCTACACCTTC. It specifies CATSRDLTGHYGYTF.

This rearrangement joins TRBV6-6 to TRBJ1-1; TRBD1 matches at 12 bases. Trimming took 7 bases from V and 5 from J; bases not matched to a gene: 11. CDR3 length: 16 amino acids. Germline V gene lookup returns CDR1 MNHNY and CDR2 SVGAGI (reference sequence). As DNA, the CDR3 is TGTGCCAGCATCTTCCGGGACAGGGGGCGAGGGACTGAAGCTTTCTTT. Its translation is CASIFRDRGRGTEAFF.

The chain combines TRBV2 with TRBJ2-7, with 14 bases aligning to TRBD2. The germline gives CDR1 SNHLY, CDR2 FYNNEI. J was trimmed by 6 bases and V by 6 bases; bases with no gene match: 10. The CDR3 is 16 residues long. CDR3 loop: CASRGLAGDFPLEQYF. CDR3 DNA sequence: TGTGCCAGCAGGGGACTAGCGGGGGATTTCCCCCTCGAGCAGTACTTC.

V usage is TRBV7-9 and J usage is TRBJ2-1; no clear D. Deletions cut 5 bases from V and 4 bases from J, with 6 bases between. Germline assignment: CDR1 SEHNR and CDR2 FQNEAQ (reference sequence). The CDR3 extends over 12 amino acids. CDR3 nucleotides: TGTGCCAGCAGCCAGACTTACAATGAGCAGTTCTTC. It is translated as CASSQTYNEQFF. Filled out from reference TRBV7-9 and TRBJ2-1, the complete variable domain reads DTGVSQNPRHKITKRGQNVTFRCDPISEHNRLYWYRQTLGQGPEFLTYFQNEAQLEKSRLLSDRFSAERPKGSFSTLEIQRTEQGDSAMYLCASSQTYNEQFFGPGTRLTVL.